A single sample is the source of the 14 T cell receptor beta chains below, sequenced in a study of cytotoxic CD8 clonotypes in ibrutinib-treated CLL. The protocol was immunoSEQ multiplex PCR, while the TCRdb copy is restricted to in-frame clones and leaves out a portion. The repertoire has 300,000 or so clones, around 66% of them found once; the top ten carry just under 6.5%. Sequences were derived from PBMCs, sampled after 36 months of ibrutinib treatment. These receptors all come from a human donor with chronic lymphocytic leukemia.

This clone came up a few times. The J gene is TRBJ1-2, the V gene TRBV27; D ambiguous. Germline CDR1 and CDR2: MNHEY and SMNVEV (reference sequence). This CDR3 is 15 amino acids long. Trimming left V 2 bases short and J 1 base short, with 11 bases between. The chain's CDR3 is CASSLRGVINYGYTF. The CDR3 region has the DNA TGTGCCAGCAGTTTAAGAGGAGTCATTAACTATGGCTACACCTTC.

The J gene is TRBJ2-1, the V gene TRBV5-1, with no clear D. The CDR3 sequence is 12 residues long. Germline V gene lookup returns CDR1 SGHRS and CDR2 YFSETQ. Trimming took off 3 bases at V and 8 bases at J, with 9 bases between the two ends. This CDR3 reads CASSWALDEQFF. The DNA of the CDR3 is TGCGCCAGCAGCTGGGCTTTAGATGAGCAGTTCTTC.

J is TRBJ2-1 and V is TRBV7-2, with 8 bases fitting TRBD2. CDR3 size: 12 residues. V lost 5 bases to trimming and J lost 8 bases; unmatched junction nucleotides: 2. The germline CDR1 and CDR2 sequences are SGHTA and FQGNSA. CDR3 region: CASSRTSHEQFF. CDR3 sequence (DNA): TGTGCCAGCAGCCGGACTAGCCATGAGCAGTTCTTC.

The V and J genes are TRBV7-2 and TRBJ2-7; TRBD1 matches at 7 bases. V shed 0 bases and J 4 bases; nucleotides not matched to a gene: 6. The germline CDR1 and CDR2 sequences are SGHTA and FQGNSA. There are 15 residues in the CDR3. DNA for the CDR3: TGTGCCAGCAGCTTAGCGGGACAGAGTCTTTACGAGCAGTACTTC. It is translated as CASSLAGQSLYEQYF. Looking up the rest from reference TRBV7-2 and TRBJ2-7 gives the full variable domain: GAGVSQSPSNKVTEKGKDVELRCDPISGHTALYWYRQSLGQGLEFLIYFQGNSAPDKSGLPSDRFSAERTGGSVSTLTIQRTQQEDSAVYLCASSLAGQSLYEQYFGPGTRLTVT.

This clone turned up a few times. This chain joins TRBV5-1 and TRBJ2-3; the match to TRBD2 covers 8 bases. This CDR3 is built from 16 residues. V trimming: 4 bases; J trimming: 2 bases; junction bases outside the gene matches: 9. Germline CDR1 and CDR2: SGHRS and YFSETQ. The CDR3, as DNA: TGCGCCAGCAGCCGAATCCTAGCGGGTTCCACAGATACGCAGTATTTT. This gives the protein CASSRILAGSTDTQYF.

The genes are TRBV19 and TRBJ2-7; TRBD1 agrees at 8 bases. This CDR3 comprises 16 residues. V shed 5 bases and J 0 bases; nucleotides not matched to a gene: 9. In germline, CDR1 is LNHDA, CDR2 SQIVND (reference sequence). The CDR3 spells CASSVWTGQFSYEQYF. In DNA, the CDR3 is TGTGCCAGTAGTGTCTGGACAGGGCAGTTCTCCTACGAGCAGTACTTC.

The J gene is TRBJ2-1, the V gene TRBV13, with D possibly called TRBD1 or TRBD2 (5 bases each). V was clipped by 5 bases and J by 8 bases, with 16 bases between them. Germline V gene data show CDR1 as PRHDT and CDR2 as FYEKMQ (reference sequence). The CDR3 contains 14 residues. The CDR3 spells CASSHFQGAHEQFF. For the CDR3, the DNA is TGTGCCAGCAGCCACTTTCAGGGAGCTCATGAGCAGTTCTTC.

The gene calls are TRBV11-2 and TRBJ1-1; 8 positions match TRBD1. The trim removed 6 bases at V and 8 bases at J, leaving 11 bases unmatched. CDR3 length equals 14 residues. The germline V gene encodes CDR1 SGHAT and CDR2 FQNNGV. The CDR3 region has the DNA TGTGCCAGCAGTCCCCCCCGGAGACAGGGGGAAGCTTTCTTT. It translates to CASSPPRRQGEAFF.

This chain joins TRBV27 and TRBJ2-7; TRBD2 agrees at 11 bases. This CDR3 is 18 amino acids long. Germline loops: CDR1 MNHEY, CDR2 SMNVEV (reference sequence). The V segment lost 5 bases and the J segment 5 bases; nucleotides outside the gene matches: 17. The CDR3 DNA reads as TGTGCCAGCAGTCCCCTGGCGATAGCGGGAGGGCGTTCAGACGAGCAGTACTTC. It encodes CASSPLAIAGGRSDEQYF.

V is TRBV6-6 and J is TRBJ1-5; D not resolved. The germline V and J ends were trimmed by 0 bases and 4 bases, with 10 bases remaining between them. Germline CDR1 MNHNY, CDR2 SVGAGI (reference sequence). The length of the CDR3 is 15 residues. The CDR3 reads CASSYSRAGNQPQHF. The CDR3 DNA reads TGTGCCAGCAGTTACTCGAGGGCGGGGAATCAGCCCCAGCATTTT.

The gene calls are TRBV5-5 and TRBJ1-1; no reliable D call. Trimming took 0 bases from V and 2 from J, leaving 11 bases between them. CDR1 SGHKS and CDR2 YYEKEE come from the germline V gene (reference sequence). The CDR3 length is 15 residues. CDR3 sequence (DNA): TGTGCCAGCAGCTTGGGTGGGAGAGCTAACACTGAAGCTTTCTTT. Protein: CASSLGGRANTEAFF.

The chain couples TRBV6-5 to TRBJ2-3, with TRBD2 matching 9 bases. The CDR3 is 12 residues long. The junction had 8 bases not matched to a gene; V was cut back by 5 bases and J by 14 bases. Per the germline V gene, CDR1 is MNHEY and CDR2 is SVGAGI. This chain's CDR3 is CASSPVGTSLYF. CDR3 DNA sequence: TGTGCCAGCAGTCCAGTTGGGACTAGCTTGTATTTT.

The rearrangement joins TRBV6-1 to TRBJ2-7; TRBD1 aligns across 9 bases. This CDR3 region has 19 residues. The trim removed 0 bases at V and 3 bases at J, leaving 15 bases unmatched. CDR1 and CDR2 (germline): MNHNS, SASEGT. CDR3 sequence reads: CASSEALGQGKRTFYEQYF. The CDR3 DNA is TGTGCCAGCAGTGAAGCGCTTGGACAGGGGAAAAGGACTTTCTACGAGCAGTACTTC.

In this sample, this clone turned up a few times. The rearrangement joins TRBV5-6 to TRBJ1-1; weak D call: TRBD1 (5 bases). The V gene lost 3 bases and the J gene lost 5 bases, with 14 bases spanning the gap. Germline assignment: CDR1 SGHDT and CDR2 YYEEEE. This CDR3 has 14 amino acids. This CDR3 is CASSSDRDWTEAFF. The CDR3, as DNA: TGTGCCAGCAGCTCAGACAGAGATTGGACTGAAGCTTTCTTT.